Listed here are 28 T cell receptor beta chains from one sample, sequenced in a study of shared clonotypes between healthy human individuals. The repertoire was sequenced with immunoSEQ multiplex PCR; TCRdb's copy has only in-frame clones and lacks some. The top ten hold 0.13% of the sample, which has millions of clones, 90% to 95% seen once. The source material was naive CD4+ T cells sorted from blood. This sample's subset: CD45RA+ positively selected. These receptors were obtained from a man aged 18 to 29 in good health.

The CDR3 DNA reads as TGTGCCAGCAGCCCGGGGCAGGGGGTCTACGAGCAGTACTTC. Its translation is CASSPGQGVYEQYF. V gene TRBV2 combines with J gene TRBJ2-7; the match to TRBD1 covers 7 bases. Germline V gene sequence: CDR1 SNHLY, CDR2 FYNNEI. The V gene end was trimmed by 6 bases and the J gene end by 3 bases; junction bases not matched to a gene: 8. This CDR3 has 14 amino acids.

The chain employs TRBV6-1 and TRBJ1-2, with D possibly matching TRBD1 (6 bases). The CDR3 consists of 17 residues. V was cut by 2 bases and J by 6 bases, with 22 bases left in between. Germline loops: CDR1 MNHNS, CDR2 SASEGT. The CDR3 sequence is CASSETRSRGVQNGYTF. CDR3 nucleotides: TGTGCCAGCAGTGAAACAAGATCCAGGGGAGTACAGAATGGCTACACCTTC.

The J gene is TRBJ2-7, the V gene TRBV7-2; 11 bases agree with TRBD2. The CDR3 is 19 amino acids. CDR1 is SGHTA, CDR2 FQGNSA, per germline. J was trimmed by 0 bases and V by 4 bases; bases with no gene match: 14. The CDR3 region has the DNA TGTGCCAGCAGCTCACGAATAGGAGTTACTAGCGGGAGCTCCTACGAGCAGTACTTC. It yields the protein CASSSRIGVTSGSSYEQYF.

This clone was detected once. The V gene is TRBV18, the J gene TRBJ2-7; perhaps TRBD1 as D (5 bases). Trimming stripped 0 bases from V and 6 bases from J, with 15 bases between. Germline CDR1 and CDR2: KGHSH and LQKENI. This CDR3 comprises 15 residues. Here the CDR3 reads CASSPPARGDGEQYF. CDR3 DNA: TGTGCCAGCTCACCACCTGCAAGGGGTGATGGCGAGCAGTACTTC.

J is TRBJ1-3 and V is TRBV11-2; unclear D gene. Per the germline V gene, CDR1 is SGHAT and CDR2 is FQNNGV. The CDR3 runs to 14 residues. Between the trimmed V and J ends, which lost 1 base and 3 bases, there was a span of 7 bases. CDR3 loop: CASSLAQVGNTIYF. The CDR3 DNA reads TGTGCCAGCAGCTTAGCACAAGTTGGAAACACCATATATTTT. Filled out from reference TRBV11-2 and TRBJ1-3, the complete variable domain reads EAGVAQSPRYKIIEKRQSVAFWCNPISGHATLYWYQQILGQGPKLLIQFQNNGVVDDSQLPKDRFSAERLKGVDSTLKIQPAKLEDSAVYLCASSLAQVGNTIYFGEGSWLTVV.

The chain joins TRBV27 to TRBJ2-2; 7 positions match TRBD1. Germline CDR1 and CDR2: MNHEY and SMNVEV (reference sequence). V lost 6 bases and J lost 0; bases outside the gene matches: 7. The CDR3 totals 16 residues. CDR3 loop: CASRLLTGANTGELFF. The CDR3 DNA sequence: TGTGCCAGCAGGCTACTAACAGGGGCGAACACCGGGGAGCTGTTTTTT.

V and J are TRBV4-3 and TRBJ1-4; 8 nucleotides match TRBD1. Germline-derived CDR1 and CDR2 are LGHNA and YSLEER. This CDR3 is built from 16 residues. V trimming: 0 bases; J trimming: 7 bases; junction bases outside the gene matches: 7. The DNA for the CDR3 is TGCGCCAGCAGCCAAGACAGGGGGCTAGAAGGTGAAAAACTGTTTTTT. Translated: CASSQDRGLEGEKLFF.

This clone has a single count. The chain is built from TRBV30 and TRBJ2-7, with D tentatively TRBD1 (8 bases). V shed 3 bases and J shed 3 bases, with 15 bases lying between them. This CDR3 contains 14 residues. In germline, CDR1 is GTSNPN, CDR2 SVGIG (reference sequence). The CDR3 region is CAWSLQGGRYEQYF. CDR3 DNA sequence: TGTGCCTGGAGCCTACAGGGGGGGCGCTACGAGCAGTACTTC.

The gene calls are TRBV5-1 and TRBJ1-1; unclear D gene. The ends were cut back, 7 bases at V and 0 bases at J, with 10 bases in the middle. Germline V gene sequence: CDR1 SGHRS, CDR2 YFSETQ. CDR3 length: 13 residues. The DNA for the CDR3 is TGCGCCAGCGCCGACATGGTGAACACTGAAGCTTTCTTT. This translates into CASADMVNTEAFF. Together with reference TRBV5-1 and TRBJ1-1, the CDR3 gives the full variable domain: KAGVTQTPRYLIKTRGQQVTLSCSPISGHRSVSWYQQTPGQGLQFLFEYFSETQRNKGNFPGRFSGRQFSNSRSEMNVSTLELGDSALYLCASADMVNTEAFFGQGTRLTVV.

The chain recombines TRBV5-1 with TRBJ2-1; 7 bases line up with TRBD2. The CDR3 loop spans 13 amino acids. Germline loops: CDR1 SGHRS, CDR2 YFSETQ. The junction had 2 bases not matched to a gene; V was cut back by 3 bases and J by 5 bases. CDR3 nucleotide sequence: TGCGCCAGCAGCTCCGGGACTAACAATGAGCAGTTCTTC. Amino acids: CASSSGTNNEQFF.

This sequence joins TRBV9 and TRBJ1-3; maybe TRBD1 (6 bases). Germline lookup yields CDR1 SGDLS and CDR2 YYNGEE. This CDR3 has 16 amino acids. The germline V and J ends were trimmed by 0 bases and 2 bases, with 12 bases remaining between them. The CDR3 DNA sequence: TGTGCCAGCAGCGTAGCTCCCACAGGGACTGGAAACACCATATATTTT. It is translated as CASSVAPTGTGNTIYF. Complete variable domain (other parts from reference TRBV9 and TRBJ1-3): DSGVTQTPKHLITATGQRVTLRCSPRSGDLSVYWYQQSLDQGLQFLIQYYNGEERAKGNILERFSAQQFPDLHSELNLSSLELGDSALYFCASSVAPTGTGNTIYFGEGSWLTVV.

The rearrangement links TRBV10-3 to TRBJ1-5; D not resolved. Trimming stripped 3 bases from V and 10 bases from J, with 13 bases between. The CDR3 is 13 amino acids. Germline V lookup: CDR1 ENHRY, CDR2 SYGVKD. The CDR3 coding sequence is TGTGCCATCAGTGACAAGGAAATCAGCCCCCAGCATTTT. It translates to CAISDKEISPQHF.

Only one count was recorded for this clone. This chain links TRBV7-2 with TRBJ2-4, with D possibly matching TRBD2 (6 bases). V lost 1 base and J lost 6, with 7 bases in between. The CDR3 length is 13 residues. CDR1 is SGHTA and CDR2 is FQGNSA in the germline V gene. The CDR3 is CASSLGGLNIQYF. Here the CDR3 DNA reads TGTGCCAGCAGCTTAGGGGGACTAAACATTCAGTACTTC.

The chain has TRBV5-1 and TRBJ1-1, with D perhaps matching TRBD1 (6 bases). The germline V and J ends were trimmed by 4 bases and 5 bases, with 15 bases remaining between them. The CDR3 runs to 14 residues. Per germline, CDR1 SGHRS and CDR2 YFSETQ. In nucleotides, the CDR3 is TGCGCCAGCAGCATAGCGCAACAGGGAACTGAAGCTTTCTTT. Its protein is CASSIAQQGTEAFF.

The chain carries TRBV5-1 and TRBJ2-7, with 8 bases identical to TRBD1. Germline assignment: CDR1 SGHRS and CDR2 YFSETQ. J lost 5 bases, V lost 0 bases, and 13 bases had no gene match. The CDR3 runs to 17 residues. The CDR3 region is CASSLESTRTGLNEQYF. The DNA for the CDR3 is TGCGCCAGCAGCTTGGAATCAACACGGACAGGGTTGAACGAGCAGTACTTC. The full variable domain, rest sourced from reference TRBV5-1 and TRBJ2-7, is KAGVTQTPRYLIKTRGQQVTLSCSPISGHRSVSWYQQTPGQGLQFLFEYFSETQRNKGNFPGRFSGRQFSNSRSEMNVSTLELGDSALYLCASSLESTRTGLNEQYFGPGTRLTVT.

V and J are TRBV11-2 and TRBJ1-4; TRBD1 is a possible D gene (6 bases). Germline CDR1 reads SGHAT; CDR2 reads FQNNGV. Trimming shortened V by 5 bases and J by 0 bases, and 19 bases separated the two germline ends. The CDR3 loop spans 18 amino acids. The CDR3 nucleotides are TGTGCCAGCAGCCGAAGACAGGCGGGAGGTGCAACTAATGAAAAACTGTTTTTT. Translation gives CASSRRQAGGATNEKLFF.

The chain links TRBV10-2 to TRBJ1-6; D remains unclear. This CDR3 comprises 13 residues. Trimming removed 0 bases from V and 7 bases from J, with 4 bases in between. Germline assignment: CDR1 WSHSY and CDR2 SAAADI. CDR3 DNA: TGCGCCAGCAGTGAGTCCAACAATTCACCCCTCCACTTT. Translated, it gives CASSESNNSPLHF.

The gene calls are TRBV11-2 and TRBJ2-2; TRBD2 aligns across 15 bases. This CDR3 has 16 residues. Germline assignment: CDR1 SGHAT and CDR2 FQNNGV. V lost 5 bases, J lost 5 bases, and 3 bases stayed unmatched. CDR3 sequence (DNA): TGTGCCAGCAGCCTAGGACTAGCGGGGGGGACCGGGGAGCTGTTTTTT. Its protein product is CASSLGLAGGTGELFF.

J is TRBJ1-1 and V is TRBV6-5, with D tentatively TRBD1 (6 bases). Looked up from germline, CDR1 is MNHEY and CDR2 is SVGAGI. The V and J ends lost 7 bases and 8 bases respectively, with 23 bases between them. The CDR3 totals 15 residues. The DNA for the CDR3 is TGTGCCAGCACCCTCGGGGTGGGGGCCCCTAAAGAAGCTTTCTTT. Its translation: CASTLGVGAPKEAFF.

This sequence joins TRBV11-2 and TRBJ1-1; D perhaps matches TRBD1 (5 bases). The CDR3 runs to 13 residues. V lost 3 bases to trimming and J lost 5 bases, with 10 bases between them. Germline CDR1 reads SGHAT; CDR2 reads FQNNGV. DNA of the CDR3: TGTGCCAGCAGCTTTCAGGGCTGGACTGAAGCTTTCTTT. Amino acid sequence: CASSFQGWTEAFF.

Comment on this clone: This may be a read error, as it is one base from a much larger clone. V is TRBV5-4 and J is TRBJ2-7, with D uncertain. Germline CDR1 SGHNT, CDR2 YYREEE (reference sequence). The CDR3 consists of 11 residues. The germline V and J ends were trimmed by 5 bases and 4 bases, with 7 bases remaining between them. The CDR3 loop reads CASSKGYEQYF. CDR3 DNA: TGTGCCAGCAGTAAGGGTTACGAGCAGTACTTC.

The chain uses TRBV4-1 and TRBJ1-5, with a possible D match to TRBD1 (5 bases). Per germline, CDR1 MGHRA and CDR2 YSYEKL. This CDR3 has 16 amino acids. V shed 0 bases and J shed 5 bases, with 14 bases lying between them. The CDR3 protein is CASSQDPGGLYQPQHF. CDR3 DNA sequence: TGCGCCAGCAGCCAAGATCCGGGGGGGTTGTATCAGCCCCAGCATTTT.

The chain recombines TRBV15 with TRBJ2-7; 9 nucleotides match TRBD1. The trim removed 0 bases at V and 0 bases at J, leaving 6 bases unmatched. CDR3 length: 17 amino acids. Germline CDR1 is LNHNV and CDR2 is YYDKDF (reference sequence). For the CDR3, the DNA is TGTGCCACCAGCAGAGAAGGAGGGACAGGGAGCTCCTACGAGCAGTACTTC. Protein: CATSREGGTGSSYEQYF.

The chain has TRBV6-1 and TRBJ1-1; D remains unclear. This CDR3 spans 14 amino acids. Germline CDR1 and CDR2: MNHNS and SASEGT. V gave up 2 bases and J gave up 0 bases, with 7 bases separating them. CDR3 in amino acids: CASSELEMNTEAFF. DNA of the CDR3: TGTGCCAGCAGTGAATTAGAAATGAACACTGAAGCTTTCTTT.

In regard to this clone: The same CDR3 arises from other DNA sequences in this sample as well. The chain couples TRBV10-3 to TRBJ2-1; 10 positions match TRBD2. Germline values: CDR1 ENHRY, CDR2 SYGVKD. The length of the CDR3 is 14 residues. With V trimmed by 4 bases and J by 5 bases, 2 bases remained unmatched. Here the CDR3 DNA reads TGTGCCATCAGTGGACTAGCGGGCAACAATGAGCAGTTCTTC. It specifies CAISGLAGNNEQFF.

This rearrangement joins TRBV7-6 to TRBJ2-7; 9 nucleotides match TRBD1. Germline-derived CDR1 and CDR2 are SGHVS and FNYEAQ. The CDR3 contains 16 residues. V lost 5 bases, J lost 3 bases, and 11 bases stayed unmatched. The CDR3 DNA sequence: TGTGCCAGCAGCGCTCTAGACCGGGACAGGGACTACGAGCAGTACTTC. Protein: CASSALDRDRDYEQYF. Full variable domain (outside the CDR3, taken from reference TRBV7-6 and TRBJ2-7): GAGVSQSPRYKVTKRGQDVALRCDPISGHVSLYWYRQALGQGPEFLTYFNYEAQQDKSGLPNDRFSAERPEGSISTLTIQRTEQRDSAMYRCASSALDRDRDYEQYFGPGTRLTVT.

The V and J genes are TRBV18 and TRBJ1-6; tentative D call: TRBD1 (5 bases). The CDR3 has 14 residues. From germline, CDR1 is KGHSH and CDR2 LQKENI. The germline V and J ends were trimmed by 8 bases and 7 bases, with 15 bases remaining between them. CDR3 loop: CASASREFNSPLHF. DNA of the CDR3: TGTGCCAGCGCATCCAGGGAGTTCAATTCACCCCTCCACTTT.

The V call is TRBV5-1, the J call TRBJ1-3; D ambiguous. Looked up from germline, CDR1 is SGHRS and CDR2 is YFSETQ. The V and J ends lost 0 bases and 7 bases respectively, with 11 bases between them. The CDR3 loop spans 14 amino acids. CDR3 protein: CASSLAGSTNTIYF. The DNA for the CDR3 is TGCGCCAGCAGCTTGGCCGGCTCGACGAACACCATATATTTT.